The present TCR beta chain was sequenced within a study of pediatric ulcerative colitis. Sequenced by immunoSEQ multiplex PCR; TCRdb stores in-frame clones only, minus some. The sample has more than 50,000 clones, about 89% seen once. CDR1 is MGHRA and CDR2 is YSYEKL in the germline V gene. The V end was cut by 4 bases, the J end by 6 bases, with 19 bases between. The CDR3 length is 15 residues. This chain connects TRBV4-1 to TRBJ2-7, with D tentatively TRBD1 or TRBD2 (5 bases each). Sequencing used blood. This sequence was found in a boy aged 10-17 years who was a control in a study of pediatric ulcerative colitis. The CDR3 loop reads CASSRSTGPVGEQYF. In DNA, the CDR3 is TGCGCCAGCAGCCGCTCTACGGGGCCGGTGGGCGAGCAGTACTTC.